One and the same sample provided the 28 T cell receptor beta chains below, sequenced in a study of CD8 T cells in Susac syndrome. After extraction with the RNeasy kit, about 0.5 to 1 ug of the RNA was reverse transcribed using random hexamers. MiXCR was run by TCRdb on the immunoSEQ multiplex PCR reads, yielding one entry per CDR3 protein. The sample comprises nearly 200,000 distinct CDR3 sequences, 90% to 95% of which are singletons, and roughly 0.088% rests with the top ten. The sequencing input was CD4+ T cells from PBMCs. These receptors were taken from a human donor with multiple sclerosis.

The rearrangement joins TRBV12-3 or TRBV12-4 to TRBJ2-3, with 7 bases aligning to TRBD1. Trimming at V came to 5 bases and at J to 1 base, leaving 9 bases not matched to a gene. The CDR3 spans 16 residues. The CDR3 coding sequence is TGTGCCAGCAGTCCCGGACAGGTCCAAGGCACAGATACGCAGTATTTT. Encoded protein: CASSPGQVQGTDTQYF.

This sequence joins TRBV12-3 or TRBV12-4 and TRBJ1-5; D is unresolved. CDR3 size: 14 residues. Trimming cost V 7 bases and J 3 bases, with 13 bases left between them. CDR3 DNA sequence: TGTGCCAGCACCTTGGGCGGTTTCAATCAGCCCCAGCATTTT. Its protein is CASTLGGFNQPQHF.

This chain uses TRBV14 with TRBJ2-1; possibly TRBD1 for D (5 bases). CDR1 and CDR2 from the germline V gene are SGHDN and FVKESK. V was shortened by 2 bases and J by 7 bases, with 15 bases between the two germline ends. The CDR3 covers 15 residues. The CDR3 loop is CASSQFTGVRNEQFF. The CDR3 nucleotides read TGTGCCAGCAGCCAATTCACAGGAGTTCGAAATGAGCAGTTCTTC.

The rearrangement links TRBV12-5 to TRBJ2-3; D call uncertain. The CDR3 runs 13 residues. CDR1 is LGHNT and CDR2 is FRNRAP in the germline V gene. V shed 5 bases and J shed 4 bases, with 10 bases lying between them. This CDR3 reads CASGIPYADTQYF. The DNA of the CDR3 is TGTGCTAGTGGTATCCCCTATGCAGATACGCAGTATTTT.

CDR3 region: CASSLSVMNRGRNQPQHF. The CDR3 DNA reads TGTGCCAGCAGCTTATCAGTAATGAACAGGGGGCGAAATCAGCCCCAGCATTTT. The V call is TRBV7-9, the J call TRBJ1-5, with TRBD1 identical over 9 bases. The CDR3 loop spans 18 amino acids. The J segment lost 4 bases and the V segment lost 2 bases, leaving 12 bases of the junction unmatched. Germline-derived CDR1 and CDR2 are SEHNR and FQNEAQ (reference sequence).

This clonotype was recorded once. The rearrangement joins TRBV23-1 to TRBJ2-5, with D unclear. TRBV23-1 is assigned to the ORF class and has an uncertain function. This CDR3 spans 14 amino acids. Trimming took off 0 bases at V and 7 bases at J, with 12 bases between the two ends. In DNA form, the CDR3 reads TGCGCCAGCAGTCAATCCCCCATAGTAGTGACCCAGTACTTC. It codes for CASSQSPIVVTQYF.

The chain joins TRBV11-2 to TRBJ2-7; the D call may be TRBD1 or TRBD2 (5 bases each). Per the germline V gene, CDR1 is SGHAT and CDR2 is FQNNGV. The germline V and J ends were trimmed by 3 bases and 7 bases, with 16 bases remaining between them. There are 14 residues in the CDR3. Here the CDR3 DNA reads TGTGCCAGCAGCTTCGGTCAGGGCCGGAGGGAGCAGTACTTC. Its translation: CASSFGQGRREQYF.

The CDR3 nucleotides are TGTGCCAGCAGTCCTGGGCTGGGGGACAATGAGCAGTTCTTC. This codes for CASSPGLGDNEQFF. The chain has TRBV6-1 and TRBJ2-1; the D gene could be TRBD1 or TRBD2 (5 bases each). The CDR3 has 14 residues. Trimming removed 5 bases from V and 5 bases from J, with 13 bases in between. CDR1 MNHNS and CDR2 SASEGT come from the germline V gene.

This clonotype has only one observation. The chain uses TRBV19 and TRBJ2-3, with a possible D match to TRBD2 (6 bases). The ends were cut back, 10 bases at V and 5 bases at J, with 19 bases in the middle. The germline gives CDR1 LNHDA, CDR2 SQIVND (reference sequence). CDR3 size: 14 residues. The DNA of the CDR3 is TGTGCCACCACCTCGGGGGAAACGATAGATACGCAGTATTTT. Translating it yields CATTSGETIDTQYF.

As DNA, the CDR3 is TGTGCCAGCAGCTTAGGCAGCGGGAGAAGCGACGAGCAGTACTTC. This gives the protein CASSLGSGRSDEQYF. The chain uses TRBV13 and TRBJ2-7; TRBD2 matches at 8 bases. This CDR3 contains 15 residues. The germline gives CDR1 PRHDT, CDR2 FYEKMQ (reference sequence). Trimming cost V 0 bases and J 5 bases; bases outside gene matches: 6.

The chain combines TRBV30 with TRBJ2-3; no clear D gene. Germline CDR1 reads GTSNPN; CDR2 reads SVGIG (reference sequence). The V end was cut by 4 bases, the J end by 6 bases, with 8 bases between. The CDR3 spans 11 residues. CDR3 sequence reads: CAWKPRDTQYF. DNA of the CDR3: TGTGCCTGGAAACCTCGGGATACGCAGTATTTT. The whole variable domain, remainder taken from reference TRBV30 and TRBJ2-3, is SQTIHQWPATLVQPVGSPLSLECTVEGTSNPNLYWYRQAAGRGLQLLFYSVGIGQISSEVPQNLSASRPQDRQFILSSKKLLLSDSGFYLCAWKPRDTQYFGPGTRLTVL.

The chain couples TRBV7-2 to TRBJ2-1, with 13 positions matching TRBD2. Per germline, CDR1 SGHTA and CDR2 FQGNSA. The V segment lost 4 bases and the J segment 9 bases; nucleotides outside the gene matches: 6. The CDR3 has 15 amino acids. In nucleotides, the CDR3 is TGTGCCAGCAGCTCGCAACTAGCGGGAGGGACTGAGCAGTTCTTC. It encodes CASSSQLAGGTEQFF.

The chain has TRBV5-1 and TRBJ2-5; no reliable D call. The CDR3 length is 11 residues. In germline, CDR1 is SGHRS, CDR2 YFSETQ. Between the trimmed V and J ends, which lost 5 bases and 5 bases, there was a span of 7 bases. CDR3 bases: TGCGCCAGCAGATCGGCGGAGACCCAGTACTTC. This gives the protein CASRSAETQYF.

V usage is TRBV7-2 and J usage is TRBJ1-2, with D maybe TRBD1 (5 bases). V gave up 3 bases and J gave up 10 bases, with 15 bases separating them. The CDR3 loop spans 13 amino acids. The V gene's germline CDR1 is SGHTA and CDR2 FQGNSA. Here the CDR3 reads CASSLGTDRDYTF. CDR3 coding DNA: TGTGCCAGCAGCTTGGGGACCGACAGAGACTACACCTTC. Variable domain in full (rest from reference TRBV7-2 and TRBJ1-2): GAGVSQSPSNKVTEKGKDVELRCDPISGHTALYWYRQSLGQGLEFLIYFQGNSAPDKSGLPSDRFSAERTGGSVSTLTIQRTQQEDSAVYLCASSLGTDRDYTFGSGTRLTVV.

The chain has TRBV18 and TRBJ2-4; D not certain. Trimming shortened V by 3 bases and J by 7 bases, and 13 bases separated the two germline ends. Germline V gene data show CDR1 as KGHSH and CDR2 as LQKENI. This CDR3 region has 14 residues. The DNA of the CDR3 is TGTGCCAGCTCACCGGACCAGGACCTTAACATTCAGTACTTC. Amino acids: CASSPDQDLNIQYF.

The chain is built from TRBV5-1 and TRBJ1-2; no reliable D call. CDR3 length: 13 amino acids. Looked up from germline, CDR1 is SGHRS and CDR2 is YFSETQ. V was trimmed by 3 bases and J by 7 bases, leaving 13 bases between them. The CDR3 DNA reads as TGCGCCAGCAGCTGGACCACAGCTGGTGGCTACACCTTC. It yields the protein CASSWTTAGGYTF.

J is TRBJ2-5 and V is TRBV2; D gene ambiguous. Germline CDR1 and CDR2: SNHLY and FYNNEI. The CDR3 is made up of 11 amino acids. With 11 bases removed from V and 2 bases from J, the gap between germline ends came to 9 bases. CDR3 loop: CAGRVQETQYF. CDR3 DNA: TGTGCCGGTAGAGTACAAGAGACCCAGTACTTC.

This sequence joins TRBV30 and TRBJ1-1; no reliable D call. V was clipped by 0 bases and J by 12 bases, with 11 bases between them. This CDR3 comprises 11 residues. Per germline, CDR1 GTSNPN and CDR2 SVGIG (reference sequence). The CDR3 coding sequence is TGTGCCTGGAGTGTACGGGGAACGACTTTCTTT. This sequence encodes CAWSVRGTTFF. Drawing the rest from reference TRBV30 and TRBJ1-1, the complete variable domain is SQTIHQWPATLVQPVGSPLSLECTVEGTSNPNLYWYRQAAGRGLQLLFYSVGIGQISSEVPQNLSASRPQDRQFILSSKKLLLSDSGFYLCAWSVRGTTFFGQGTRLTVV.

The gene calls are TRBV30 and TRBJ2-7; D unclear. Germline V gene data show CDR1 as GTSNPN and CDR2 as SVGIG (reference sequence). This CDR3 contains 14 residues. With 4 bases removed from V and 3 bases from J, the gap between germline ends came to 16 bases. The CDR3 reads CAWTLSPAGYEQYF. The CDR3 DNA follows: TGTGCCTGGACTCTTAGCCCAGCCGGCTACGAGCAGTACTTC.

The rearrangement links TRBV4-2 to TRBJ2-1; maybe TRBD2 (7 bases). Germline loops: CDR1 LGHNA, CDR2 YNFKEQ. Trimming removed 5 bases at V and 9 bases at J, with 20 bases between. CDR3 size: 15 residues. CDR3 protein: CASSSLGAGDGEQFF. CDR3 bases: TGTGCCAGCAGCTCCCTGGGGGCGGGAGATGGTGAGCAGTTCTTC.

This clonotype was detected only once. This chain joins TRBV30 and TRBJ2-7; TRBD1 is a possible D gene (6 bases). Trimming stripped 3 bases from V and 5 bases from J, with 17 bases between. Germline V lookup: CDR1 GTSNPN, CDR2 SVGIG (reference sequence). The CDR3 has 14 amino acids. CDR3 bases: TGTGCCTGGAGCACAGGGACGATGAGGAACGAGCAGTACTTC. It codes for CAWSTGTMRNEQYF.

V and J are TRBV20-1 and TRBJ1-2; 7 bases align to TRBD1. The V and J ends lost 3 bases and 0 bases, in that order; junction bases with no gene match: 7. Germline CDR1 DFQATT, CDR2 SNEGSKA (reference sequence). This CDR3 is 15 amino acids long. The DNA of the CDR3 is TGCAGTGCTAGGACAGGGCCTTCGCCTAACTATGGCTACACCTTC. Translation: CSARTGPSPNYGYTF.

The V and J genes are TRBV29-1 and TRBJ2-2; D ambiguous. The V gene's germline CDR1 is SQVTM and CDR2 ANQGSEA. With 4 bases removed from V and 4 bases from J, the gap between germline ends came to 10 bases. This CDR3 has 13 amino acids. The CDR3 bases are TGCAGCGTTGGGGCAGTACTCACCGGGGAGCTGTTTTTT. The encoded protein is CSVGAVLTGELFF.

V usage is TRBV15 and J usage is TRBJ2-1; D call uncertain. CDR3 size: 12 residues. The ends were cut back, 0 bases at V and 12 bases at J, with 9 bases in the middle. Germline V lookup: CDR1 LNHNV, CDR2 YYDKDF (reference sequence). The CDR3 is CATSRDFELQFF. As DNA, the CDR3 is TGTGCCACCAGCAGAGATTTCGAGCTGCAGTTCTTC.

The chain combines TRBV20-1 with TRBJ2-3; no definite D call. V was clipped by 6 bases and J by 0 bases, with 7 bases between them. Germline CDR1 reads DFQATT; CDR2 reads SNEGSKA (reference sequence). The CDR3 totals 12 residues. The CDR3 loop reads CSAITSTDTQYF. DNA of the CDR3: TGCAGTGCAATAACTAGCACAGATACGCAGTATTTT.

To note about this clonotype: The germline gene is not matched at one end of the junction; a read error may be the cause. This chain connects TRBV5-1 to TRBJ2-7, with TRBD2 matching over 7 bases. CDR1 and CDR2 (germline): SGHRS, YFSETQ. The CDR3 is 15 amino acids. The CDR3 is CASSSAPIGGIQVSF. The CDR3 DNA sequence: TGCGCCAGCAGCTCGGCCCCAATCGGGGGGATACAAGTGTCCTTC. The entire variable domain, with the rest obtained from reference TRBV5-1 and TRBJ2-7, is as follows: KAGVTQTPRYLIKTRGQQVTLSCSPISGHRSVSWYQQTPGQGLQFLFEYFSETQRNKGNFPGRFSGRQFSNSRSEMNVSTLELGDSALYLCASSSAPIGGIQVSFGPGTRLTVT.

The V and J genes are TRBV30 and TRBJ2-5; no clear D gene. This CDR3 region has 11 residues. Looked up from germline, CDR1 is GTSNPN and CDR2 is SVGIG (reference sequence). V lost 5 bases and J lost 5, with 9 bases in between. CDR3 nucleotides: TGTGCCTGGGGTCCCGGGGAGACCCAGTACTTC. Translating gives CAWGPGETQYF. Supplemented by reference TRBV30 and TRBJ2-5, the full variable domain reads SQTIHQWPATLVQPVGSPLSLECTVEGTSNPNLYWYRQAAGRGLQLLFYSVGIGQISSEVPQNLSASRPQDRQFILSSKKLLLSDSGFYLCAWGPGETQYFGPGTRLLVL.

The J gene is TRBJ1-5, the V gene TRBV20-1; D might be TRBD1 (5 bases). The CDR3 loop spans 14 amino acids. The V and J ends lost 5 bases and 2 bases respectively, with 13 bases between them. Germline V gene data show CDR1 as DFQATT and CDR2 as SNEGSKA (reference sequence). The CDR3 DNA reads TGCAGTGCTGCTTGGGAAGGGGGCAATCAGCCCCAGCATTTT. This encodes CSAAWEGGNQPQHF.